This T cell receptor (beta chain) was documented in a study of shared clonotypes between healthy human individuals. Per the study methods: ImmunoSEQ sequences covered only the junction and lacked quality scores; filtering therefore differed. The method was immunoSEQ multiplex PCR; TCRdb's version includes in-frame clones alone and lacks a portion of them. D and trimming were read from the DNA, whereas the V and J calls and clone size are those reported in that table. The profile shows about 700,000 clones, roughly nine tenths of them singletons. 9 amino acids form the CDR3, both terminal residues included. Germline loops: CDR1 MNHEY, CDR2 SMNVEV (reference sequence). Notes on the study in general: Relative to memory subsets, naive subsets generally showed larger estimated richness.

Selected positively for CCR7 and CD45RO-negative, naive CD8 cells excluded terminally differentiated effector memory CD45RA+ cells. This clone was detected once. Its target is not known. Here the CDR3 omits its conserved ending phenylalanine or tryptophan, so a read error is the likely source. It is unclear where the CDR3 begins or ends on the DNA, so no DNA is shown, and the CDR3 is as TCRdb lists it. The specimen was naive CD8+ T cells sorted from blood. The sequence came from a young man in good health. The chain joins TRBV27 to TRBJ2-7; TRBD2, as called in the table, went unchecked against the DNA. The CDR3 loop is CASSLGRVL.